This T cell receptor (beta chain) emerged from a study of T cell responses to AZD1222 COVID-19 vaccine. Findings and limits, study-wide: AZD1222 recipients seropositive at baseline numbered only 5 to 7.

A note on this clone: Its antigen is not identified.

The repertoire was sequenced with immunoSEQ multiplex PCR; TCRdb's copy has only in-frame clones and lacks some. The profile shows over 110,000 clones, approximately 92% of them singletons. Germline trimming cut 5 bases from V and 3 bases from J; bases unmatched to any gene: 9. CDR1 is MNHEY, CDR2 SMNVEV, per germline (reference sequence). This CDR3 has 15 residues. Sequencing was performed on peripheral blood, taken on day 0 of AZD1222 vaccination. This rearrangement joins TRBV27 to TRBJ1-1; 7 bases are a match to TRBD1. The receptor was derived from an adult in good health. The CDR3: CASSTLTGLDTEAFF. Here the CDR3 DNA reads TGTGCCAGCAGTACCCTGACAGGGTTGGACACTGAAGCTTTCTTT.